This T cell receptor beta chain is drawn from a study of cytomegalovirus exposure and HLA in healthy donors (dated by TCRdb to 2017 to 2019). Some background on the complete study: An earlier analysis of roughly 500 of the donors reported about 280 Gb of sequence data and 95 million to 130 million unique TCR beta sequences obtained from about 200 million T cells. To predict cytomegalovirus infection status, the study combined high-throughput TCR immunosequencing, statistical association of individual TCRs with disease status, and machine learning. All discovery cohort repertoires had been generated using a single sequencing platform. A later genetic analysis took genome-wide SNP genotypes for 398 of the 666 donors and used that subset as a discovery cohort. Rather than using new phenotypic data, the later analysis identified candidate immune exposures from TCR beta sequences and from how often those sequences occurred across donors. The study profiled the T cell repertoires of some 610 subjects by immunosequencing and related them to cytomegalovirus serostatus. The genetic ancestry cluster associated with self-reported Caucasian donors included about four fifths of the 350 to 500 genotyped donors. A later analysis re-analyzed previously published TCR beta repertoires from 666 donors and added high-resolution HLA genotyping to study TCR occurrence patterns. Across some 400 genotyped donors of the cohort, an average of about 220,000 unique TCR beta nucleotide sequences per donor were sequenced, and 15% to 20% of those sequences were non-productive. The study aimed to test whether signatures of past pathogen exposure could be identified by cataloging public T cell receptors. The number of donors typed differed by locus, with about 629-630 for A, B, C, DRB1 and DQB1, around 500 for DQA1, 600 to 610 for DPA1, and under 490 for DPB1. Approximately 310 gigabases of sequencing data and approximately 85 million unique TCR sequences were included in an early release covering roughly 700 HLA-typed donors. Besides the first cohort of roughly 660 subjects, a separate validation cohort made up of over 95 different subjects was used. Several DR-DQ haplotypes were handled as single units for association and clustering, since linkage in the cohort was strong. Alongside the repertoire data, information on donor age, sex, ethnicity and CMV serostatus was compiled. In an earlier analysis of 587 of the donors, high-throughput TCR beta sequencing was used to judge whether each TCR beta V gene segment behaved as functional or pseudogenic. HLA typing covered class I and class II loci at four-digit resolution. Beyond this particular receptor, the publication reports: Linkage disequilibrium might explain the correlated functional status among segregating V segments, but an unknown experimental factor could not be ruled out. Because counts were too low, roughly 18 rarely observed V segments, including chromosome 9 orphons, were left out of the earlier analysis of about 620 of the donors. Only TCR beta chains were sequenced in this cohort, and the absence of alpha or paired-chain data limited detectable features. Compared with equally common non-associated chains, HLA-associated TCR beta chains in a later analysis were more clonally expanded and had lower generation probabilities. In a later genetic analysis, fewer N-insertions in productive TCRs were reported among donors in an Asian-associated ancestry cluster than the roughly 700-donor mean. An earlier analysis of 587 of the donors showed that most TCR beta V segments appeared in productive rearrangements either about 90% or about 30% of the time, which broadly matched IMGT annotations. A later analysis found that most CMV-associated TCR beta chains appeared HLA-restricted, with HLA associations seemingly driven largely by CMV exposure. Sequencing depth was assumed to be roughly uniform across donors in the presence/absence analyses, though that assumption may not hold. A later analysis found that TCR association rates varied across HLA loci, with DRB1 alleles showing the most associated TCRs and HLA-C alleles the fewest. In a later analysis, several top co-occurrence clusters were reported to appear linked to parvovirus B19, influenza, CMV and Epstein-Barr virus. CMV serostatus was the only immune exposure information available for the cohort. A few of the identified cytomegalovirus-associated TCR beta chains were confirmed in vitro to be specific for cytomegalovirus antigens. While some public TCRs were present in many individuals, most TCR sequences turned up only very rarely across donors. The classifier was reported to diagnose cytomegalovirus status with high specificity and sensitivity in both the original cohort and the validation cohort. A further reported finding was that TCR beta sequences accurately predicted the HLA-A and HLA-B alleles for most subjects in the first cohort. A group of highly shared sequence variants was considered likely to be a technical artifact of the sequencing pipeline. V-gene and J-gene trimming of TCR beta chains was associated with a missense DCLRE1C variant in a later genetic analysis, and the association was replicated in an independent cohort. In the study, around 150 TCR beta chains were listed as associated with cytomegalovirus. Specific HLA alleles were associated with over 15,000 TCR beta sequences at a false discovery rate of 0.05 in a later analysis. Because the 87-base-pair reads could not distinguish some IMGT-functional V segments, including TRBV6-2 and TRBV6-3, those segments were excluded. When HLA alleles, especially DR and DQ, strongly co-occurred, TCR associations were difficult to assign to individual alleles. According to the authors, the approach could potentially be generalized to other disease states and immunological phenotypes. Because some donors lacked HLA typing at each locus, the association tests relied only on the typed subset.

Regarding this clone: Which antigen it targets is not known. Per-base qualities were not stored, and no clone one base away is much larger.

The cohort consisted of 650 to 700 healthy bone marrow donors. All cohort members were sampled while nominally healthy, although unrecorded immune exposures were likely present. CMV serostatus was positive for around 310 and negative for about 50% of the roughly 700 cohort members, and was not recorded for this donor. A peripheral blood sample was provided by each donor, and peripheral blood mononuclear cells were used for TCR beta sequencing. Genomic DNA was extracted from the blood cell samples with the Qiagen DNeasy Blood Extraction Kit. The library came from the immunoSEQ multiplex PCR assay. For the multiplex PCR, a mixture combining 60 forward primers for TCR Vbeta segments and 13 reverse primers for TCR Jbeta segments was used. Amplification of the CDR3 region of rearranged TCR beta genes was performed with a multiplex PCR assay on genomic DNA. Amplified TCR beta libraries were sequenced as 87-base-pair reads on the Illumina HiSeq System. The source study handled its data this way. In a later analysis, approximately 74 million unique TCR beta chains were counted across the 650 to 700 repertoires, and about 9.9 million of these chains were shared by at least two donors. Raw reads were error-corrected and collapsed into unique sequences by a nearest-neighbor algorithm in which closely related sequences were merged to remove PCR and sequencing errors. To assign V, D and J gene segments, CDR3 sequences were aligned to IMGT reference sequences. For a sequence to be retained, at least a six-nucleotide match to both a V gene segment and a J gene segment was required. Rearrangements were called productive when the CDR3 lacked stop codons and stayed in frame with V and J; all others were non-productive. Following IMGT convention, CDR3 was defined as the stretch from the second conserved V-encoded cysteine to the conserved J-encoded phenylalanine. In an earlier analysis of 500 to 650 of the donors, sequences lacking an unambiguous match to a single V gene segment were excluded. In an earlier analysis of approximately 500 of the donors, a V segment was called functional when productive rearrangements were above 56.7%, and segregating when the standard deviation between donors exceeded 5%. A statistical classification framework was developed to diagnose cytomegalovirus status using the catalog of TCR beta chain sequences. In a later analysis, V and J genes were assigned by comparing TCR nucleotide sequences against IMGT/GENE-DB human TR gene sequences. Using the TCRdist pipeline, a later analysis assigned CDR3 sequences along with most-parsimonious VDJ recombination scenarios. A later analysis defined each TCR beta chain by its CDR3 amino acid sequence plus V-gene family, and excluded reads lacking a unique V-gene family. In a later analysis, around 650 highly shared, low-generation-probability nucleotide sequences were removed to address suspected cross-contamination and a sequencing artifact. For each public chain, a later analysis derived a clonal expansion index from normalized ranks of inferred template counts within each repertoire. Generation probabilities in a later analysis came from a VDJ recombination model fitted to out-of-frame rearrangements, and those results were checked against IGoR. A later analysis scored TCR-TCR, TCR-HLA and TCR-CMV co-occurrence with hypergeometric tests, applying a repertoire-size bias correction to TCR pairs. False discovery rates were estimated in a later analysis by permuting HLA or CMV assignments 20 times. A later analysis grouped co-occurring TCRs with DBSCAN, adding TCRdist sequence similarity when clustering within HLA-allele-positive subsets. For co-occurrence clustering, repertoires with fewer than 30,000 or more than 120,000 public chains were excluded, along with four or five repertoires with anomalous nucleotide sharing. Sourced from immuneACCESS, this table was stored by TCRdb with only in-frame sequences that have V and J called. A share of the clones is absent; for the studies checked, an unresolved V gene accounts for under half, and the remainder has no known explanation. D and trimming were read from the DNA, whereas the V and J calls and clone size are those reported in that table. The sample includes more than 55,000 clones, with about 80% observed a single time. Roughly 1.6% of the sample belongs to the ten largest clones.

The CDR3 spans 17 residues, from the cysteine through the phenylalanine. The entry retains the CDR3 DNA only, 51 bases that are in frame from base 1. Germline trimming amounts to 5 bases on V and 4 bases on J, with 10 as the count of junction bases outside the gene matches. As encoded in the germline V gene, CDR1 is SGHTA while CDR2 is FQGNSA. This sequence was found in a human donor in good health. The chain couples TRBV7-2 to TRBJ2-6; TRBD2 lines up with 8 middle nucleotides. Sequencing used PBMCs. The CDR3 region: CASSPRTSTGGANVLTF. At the DNA level, the sequence is TGTGCCAGCAGCCCAAGGACTAGCACTGGCGGGGCCAACGTCCTGACTTTC.